This T cell receptor (beta chain) was identified during a study of blood T cell repertoires in COVID-19. Study context: The samples span acute and convalescent COVID-19 from the United States, Italy and Spain. T cells, B-cell-depleted T cells, or PBMCs supplied cDNA or gDNA.

V lost 1 base and J lost 8; bases outside the gene matches: 5. The CDR3 is 15 amino acids. Germline values: CDR1 MNHNS, CDR2 SASEGT. Only in-frame clones appear in the TCRdb table, and some are missing; sequencing was by immunoSEQ multiplex PCR. This sample yields 110,000 or so clones, of which 81% are seen a single time; around 1.5% belongs to the top ten. The specimen was peripheral blood. The receptor comes from a man between 50 and 59 years old with acute or convalescent COVID-19. V and J are TRBV6-1 and TRBJ1-6, with TRBD1 matching 7 bases. The CDR3 here is CASSEEGRGYSPLHF. CDR3 nucleotides: TGTGCCAGCAGTGAAGAGGGCAGGGGGTATTCACCCCTCCACTTT.